These T cell receptor beta chains were read from a single sample in a study of neurological immune-mediated disorders. Via MiXCR, TCRdb re-called the 5' RACE reads, giving one row per CDR3 protein. Altogether about 22,000 distinct CDR3 sequences are present, about 10% being singletons, with the ten largest covering about 20%. What was sequenced was PBMCs. These TCRs come from a woman aged 55-69 years with HTLV-1-associated myelopathy (HAM/TSP). Each CDR3 is given with its conserved first and last residue. The D gene is left open where the match is weak. Clone size is not always given. Where it is, it says once, few, many or a class for expanded clones.

V: TRBV5-1; J: TRBJ1-1; D: .; size: many; DNA: TGCGCCAGCAGCCCGACCGGGGTGAACACTGAAGCTTTCTTT; CDR3: CASSPTGVNTEAFF
V: TRBV5-1; J: TRBJ2-7; D: .; size: many; DNA: TGCGCCAGCAGCACTAAGACAGGCTCCGACGAGCAGTACTTC; CDR3: CASSTKTGSDEQYF
V: TRBV6-5; J: TRBJ2-2; D: .; size: many; DNA: TGTGCCAGCAGTTACTGGAGACGGAACACCGGGGAGCTGTTTTTT; CDR3: CASSYWRRNTGELFF
V: TRBV7-7; J: TRBJ2-1; D: TRBD1; size: many; DNA: TGTGCCAGCAGCCATGGACAGGAAGTCGAGAATGAGCAGTTCTTC; CDR3: CASSHGQEVENEQFF
V: TRBV6-4; J: TRBJ2-1; D: .; size: many; DNA: TGTGCCAGCAGTGACAACGGCGGGGCCGGAGTCGATGAGCAGTTCTTC; CDR3: CASSDNGGAGVDEQFF
V: TRBV7-9; J: TRBJ1-1; D: .; size: many; DNA: TGTGCCAGCAGCCTCTTGACGGGGAACACTGAAGCTTTCTTT; CDR3: CASSLLTGNTEAFF
V: TRBV6-6; J: TRBJ1-1; D: .; size: many; DNA: TGTGCCAGTTGTGAGGGGTCTGCGAACACTGAAGCTTTCTTT; CDR3: CASCEGSANTEAFF
V: TRBV7-9; J: TRBJ1-1; D: .; size: many; DNA: TGTGCCAGCAGCCCCGGAGGGGGGTTCAACACTGAAGCTTTCTTT; CDR3: CASSPGGGFNTEAFF
V: TRBV7-7; J: TRBJ2-3; D: .; size: many; DNA: TGTGCTAGCAGCTTAGACCGGTCGGATACGCAGTATTTT; CDR3: CASSLDRSDTQYF
V: TRBV20-1; J: TRBJ2-3; D: .; size: many; DNA: TGCAGCGCCCGTGGTGGGGAAAACACAGATACGCAGTATTTT; CDR3: CSARGGENTDTQYF
V: TRBV20-1; J: TRBJ2-1; D: TRBD2; size: medium-sized; DNA: TGCAGTGGGAAGCGGGGGTACAATGAGCAGTTCTTC; CDR3: CSGKRGYNEQFF
V: TRBV5-1; J: TRBJ2-5; D: TRBD1; size: many; DNA: TGCGCCAGCAGCTTGGGGCAGGGGGCCTTGCCGGAGACCCAGTACTTC; CDR3: CASSLGQGALPETQYF
V: TRBV5-1; J: TRBJ2-6; D: TRBD1; size: many; DNA: TGCGCCAGCAGCGAACAGGGGCCTCGGGACTCTGGGGCCAACGTCCTGACTTTC; CDR3: CASSEQGPRDSGANVLTF
V: TRBV5-1; J: TRBJ2-7; D: .; size: .; DNA: TGCGCCAGCAGCTTGAGTGGGTGGACCTCGGGCGAGCAGTACTTC; CDR3: CASSLSGWTSGEQYF
V: TRBV20-1; J: TRBJ2-3; D: TRBD2; size: many; DNA: TGCAGTGCTCTACTAGCGGGGGTTTCCGGTACGCAGTATTTT; CDR3: CSALLAGVSGTQYF
V: TRBV4-2; J: TRBJ1-1; D: .; size: few; DNA: TGTGCCAGCAGCCAAGATACGGCGGGCGCTGCGGGGGACACTGAAGCTTTCTTT; CDR3: CASSQDTAGAAGDTEAFF
V: TRBV14; J: TRBJ1-1; D: .; size: many; DNA: TGTGCCAGCAGCCACAACAGGAACACTGAAGCTTTCTTT; CDR3: CASSHNRNTEAFF
V: TRBV20-1; J: TRBJ2-7; D: .; size: many; DNA: TGCAGTGCTAGGGGGATAGGAACCCATGGCGAGCAGTACTTC; CDR3: CSARGIGTHGEQYF
V: TRBV2; J: TRBJ1-2; D: .; size: .; DNA: TGTGCCAGCAGTCCGGAGAACTATGGCTACATCTTC; CDR3: CASSPENYGYIF
V: TRBV20-1; J: TRBJ1-1; D: TRBD1; size: many; DNA: TGCAGCGCACCAAAGACAGGGGCGGACACTGAAGCTTTCTTT; CDR3: CSAPKTGADTEAFF
V: TRBV11-3; J: TRBJ1-1; D: .; size: many; DNA: TGTGCCAGCAGTTCAGGGCCCTACACTGAAGCTTTCTTT; CDR3: CASSSGPYTEAFF
V: TRBV7-2; J: TRBJ1-5; D: .; size: many; DNA: TGTGCCAGCAGCTTAGCGGGGGGACGGAATCAGCCCCAGCATTTT; CDR3: CASSLAGGRNQPQHF
V: TRBV18; J: TRBJ2-3; D: TRBD2; size: few; DNA: TGTGCCAGCTCACCATTCCCCAGCGGGGGAGGCACAGATACGCAGTATTTT; CDR3: CASSPFPSGGGTDTQYF
V: TRBV20-1; J: TRBJ2-3; D: .; size: many; DNA: TGCAGTGCTAGAGTGGGGGGGGCCACGGATACGCAGTATTTT; CDR3: CSARVGGATDTQYF
V: TRBV25-1; J: TRBJ2-2; D: .; size: many; DNA: TGTGCCAGCAGTGAGTTTGGGCTGGGGGAGCTGTTTTTT; CDR3: CASSEFGLGELFF
V: TRBV20-1; J: TRBJ2-7; D: TRBD1; size: many; DNA: TGCAGTGCTAGAGGCCAGGGGGCCTATTACGAGCAGTACTTC; CDR3: CSARGQGAYYEQYF
V: TRBV15; J: TRBJ2-2; D: .; size: many; DNA: TGTGCCACCAGCATGACTTGGGGCGGGGAGCTGTTTTTT; CDR3: CATSMTWGGELFF
V: TRBV6-1; J: TRBJ1-1; D: TRBD1; size: .; DNA: TGTGCCAGCAGGACGGAACAGGGGTGGTACACTGAAGCTTTCTTT; CDR3: CASRTEQGWYTEAFF
V: TRBV29-1; J: TRBJ1-4; D: .; size: many; DNA: TGCAGCGTTGAAGGGGGGGCTGGTGAAAAACTGTTTTTT; CDR3: CSVEGGAGEKLFF
V: TRBV7-8; J: TRBJ2-7; D: TRBD1; size: many; DNA: TGTGCCAGCAGCTCAACGAAGGGGGCGCGGTCCTACGAGCAGTACTTC; CDR3: CASSSTKGARSYEQYF
V: TRBV10-3; J: TRBJ2-7; D: .; size: few; DNA: TGTGCCACCAAGGGCAAGCGGGTGGGGTCCGAGCAGTACTTC; CDR3: CATKGKRVGSEQYF
V: TRBV20-1; J: TRBJ1-1; D: TRBD1; size: many; DNA: TGCAGTGCTCTCAGGGGGGACACTGAAGCTTTCTTT; CDR3: CSALRGDTEAFF
V: TRBV20-1; J: TRBJ2-7; D: TRBD1; size: medium-sized; DNA: TGCAGTGCGAACACAGGGGGCTTTAGCTACGAGCAGTACTTC; CDR3: CSANTGGFSYEQYF
V: TRBV12-3/TRBV12-4; J: TRBJ2-1; D: .; size: many; DNA: TGTGCCAGCAGCTCCCAGCTTCACTCCTACAATGAGCAGTTCTTC; CDR3: CASSSQLHSYNEQFF
V: TRBV20-1; J: TRBJ1-4; D: .; size: many; DNA: TGCAGTGCCTACAGGGACAATGAAAAACTGTTTTTT; CDR3: CSAYRDNEKLFF
V: TRBV30; J: TRBJ2-1; D: .; size: medium-sized; DNA: TGTGCCTGGAGTGTACTCAATGAGCAGTTCTTC; CDR3: CAWSVLNEQFF
V: TRBV5-1; J: TRBJ2-7; D: .; size: many; DNA: TGCGCCAGCAGCTTGGCCTGGGCTTTAGGACGGTCCTACGAGCAGTACTTC; CDR3: CASSLAWALGRSYEQYF
V: TRBV5-1; J: TRBJ2-3; D: .; size: few; DNA: TGCGCCAGCAGCTTGGAAGGGCCACCCCTCGGGACAGATACGCAGTATTTT; CDR3: CASSLEGPPLGTDTQYF
V: TRBV6-6; J: TRBJ1-1; D: TRBD1; size: many; DNA: TGTGCCAGCAGAACCGAACAGGGGGAAAACACTGAAGCTTTCTTT; CDR3: CASRTEQGENTEAFF